The 32 T cell receptor beta chains in this list originate from one sample, sequenced in a study of blood T cell repertoires in COVID-19. Libraries were prepared by immunoSEQ multiplex PCR; TCRdb keeps only in-frame clonotypes and omits some of them. The sample consists of about 45,000 clones, around 85% of them appearing once. Sequencing used peripheral blood. All receptors derive from a human donor in a cohort sampled during active COVID-19.

V and J are TRBV4-1 and TRBJ2-7; 9 bases align to TRBD1. From germline, CDR1 is MGHRA and CDR2 YSYEKL. Trimming removed 1 base from V and 4 bases from J; junction bases left unmatched: 5. This CDR3 region has 15 residues. The CDR3 nucleotides read TGCGCCAGCAGCCAAGTTTCGGGACAGGGTTACGAGCAGTACTTC. Its protein is CASSQVSGQGYEQYF.

There are many counts of this clone. The chain carries TRBV6-1 and TRBJ2-7; TRBD1 matches 8 bases. The CDR3 is 17 amino acids. Germline CDR1 MNHNS, CDR2 SASEGT. J gave up 4 bases and V 0 bases, and 11 bases lay outside the gene matches. CDR3: CASSEANTRDRRYEQYF. As DNA, the CDR3 is TGTGCCAGCAGTGAAGCGAACACCCGGGACAGGAGATACGAGCAGTACTTC.

The J gene is TRBJ2-1, the V gene TRBV14; TRBD2 agrees at 16 bases. After removal of 5 bases from V and 5 bases from J, the junction contained 6 bases not matched to a gene. The CDR3 runs 17 residues. Per the germline V gene, CDR1 is SGHDN and CDR2 is FVKESK. The CDR3 loop reads CASSTPGLAGGNNEQFF. The CDR3, as DNA: TGTGCCAGCAGCACACCGGGACTAGCGGGGGGGAACAATGAGCAGTTCTTC.

The chain uses TRBV7-3 and TRBJ1-1; D ambiguous. Deletions cut 2 bases from V and 2 bases from J, with 12 bases between. From germline, CDR1 is SGHTA and CDR2 FQGTGA. The CDR3 is made up of 15 amino acids. In DNA, the CDR3 is TGTGCCAGCAGCTTATTCGGTCGGGGTAACACTGAAGCTTTCTTT. Its protein product is CASSLFGRGNTEAFF.

The chain recombines TRBV20-1 with TRBJ2-5; weak D call: TRBD1 (5 bases). The CDR3 is 14 amino acids. V was clipped by 3 bases and J by 4 bases, with 15 bases between them. Germline V CDR1 and CDR2: DFQATT, SNEGSKA (reference sequence). CDR3 nucleotide sequence: TGCAGTGCTAGTCGGACACCCAAGAGAGAGACCCAGTACTTC. Translated, it gives CSASRTPKRETQYF.

The chain couples TRBV7-9 to TRBJ2-7; D not certain. The CDR3 covers 15 residues. Germline V lookup: CDR1 SEHNR, CDR2 FQNEAQ (reference sequence). V lost 3 bases to trimming and J lost 0 bases, with 12 bases between them. The CDR3 is CASSLNAAASYEQYF. In DNA, the CDR3 is TGTGCCAGCAGCTTGAACGCGGCAGCCTCCTACGAGCAGTACTTC. Full variable domain (remainder filled in from reference TRBV7-9 and TRBJ2-7): DTGVSQNPRHKITKRGQNVTFRCDPISEHNRLYWYRQTLGQGPEFLTYFQNEAQLEKSRLLSDRFSAERPKGSFSTLEIQRTEQGDSAMYLCASSLNAAASYEQYFGPGTRLTVT.

This chain links TRBV19 with TRBJ1-2; D is possibly TRBD1 (5 bases). The V gene's germline CDR1 is LNHDA and CDR2 SQIVND (reference sequence). CDR3 length equals 14 residues. V was shortened by 6 bases and J by 2 bases, with 13 bases between the two germline ends. The CDR3 DNA sequence: TGTGCCAGTAGCCTGGGGCAGTACAACTATGGCTACACCTTC. It is translated as CASSLGQYNYGYTF.

The chain combines TRBV5-4 with TRBJ1-4; 9 nucleotides match TRBD1. Germline trimming cut 4 bases from V and 3 bases from J; bases unmatched to any gene: 7. CDR1 and CDR2 from the germline V gene are SGHNT and YYREEE (reference sequence). This CDR3 has 16 amino acids. The CDR3 DNA is TGTGCCAGCAGCACCGGACAGGGGAGGGCTAATGAAAAACTGTTTTTT. This sequence encodes CASSTGQGRANEKLFF.

This clone was counted only a few times. The rearrangement links TRBV5-1 to TRBJ1-5; a possible D gene is TRBD1 (6 bases). Germline loops: CDR1 SGHRS, CDR2 YFSETQ. The CDR3 totals 13 residues. With 2 bases removed from V and 8 bases from J, the gap between germline ends came to 11 bases. CDR3 loop: CASSLQGGEPQHF. CDR3 DNA: TGCGCCAGCAGCTTACAGGGAGGGGAGCCCCAGCATTTT.

This clone has just one count. This sequence joins TRBV27 and TRBJ2-5; the D gene is possibly TRBD1 (6 bases). Per the germline V gene, CDR1 is MNHEY and CDR2 is SMNVEV (reference sequence). This CDR3 is 13 amino acids long. The V and J ends lost 4 bases and 4 bases respectively, with 10 bases between them. CDR3 DNA: TGTGCCAGCAGTTCTCAGGGGTTAGAGACCCAGTACTTC. It encodes CASSSQGLETQYF.

This clone is medium-sized in the sample. The V and J genes are TRBV11-2 and TRBJ1-2; D gene unclear. Deletions cut 0 bases from V and 3 bases from J, with 11 bases between. The CDR3 runs to 15 residues. Per germline, CDR1 SGHAT and CDR2 FQNNGV. The CDR3 DNA sequence: TGTGCCAGCAGCTTAGATTTGGCGGCCTACTATGGCTACACCTTC. This sequence encodes CASSLDLAAYYGYTF.

The chain carries TRBV2 and TRBJ1-3; D may be TRBD1 (6 bases). CDR1 and CDR2 from the germline V gene are SNHLY and FYNNEI. Trimming cost V 8 bases and J 0 bases, with 8 bases left between them. The CDR3 loop spans 13 amino acids. The CDR3 DNA reads TGTGCCAGCCGACAGGACTCTGGAAACACCATATATTTT. Its protein is CASRQDSGNTIYF.

As concerns this clone: At the DNA level, this CDR3 is encoded by other sequences in the same sample as well. V usage is TRBV6-4 and J usage is TRBJ2-3, with 9 bases aligning to TRBD2. Germline V gives CDR1 MRHNA, CDR2 SNTAGT. With V trimmed by 4 bases and J by 2 bases, 1 base remained unmatched. There are 14 residues in the CDR3. This chain's CDR3 is CASSGGGATDTQYF. The CDR3 coding sequence is TGTGCCAGCAGTGGCGGGGGGGCCACAGATACGCAGTATTTT.

V usage is TRBV6-6 and J usage is TRBJ2-7, with 8 nucleotides matching TRBD2. CDR1 MNHNY and CDR2 SVGAGI come from the germline V gene (reference sequence). J was trimmed by 4 bases and V by 6 bases; bases with no gene match: 11. The CDR3 contains 15 residues. The DNA of the CDR3 is TGTGCCAGCAGAACTGCTTCGGGGGGGCTTTACGAGCAGTACTTC. It is translated as CASRTASGGLYEQYF.

This chain uses TRBV19 with TRBJ2-4, with 10 bases matching TRBD2. The ends lost 3 bases at V and 12 bases at J; junction bases unmatched: 5. CDR1 is LNHDA and CDR2 is SQIVND in the germline V gene (reference sequence). This CDR3 contains 13 residues. Here the CDR3 reads CASSIGTSVNQYF. DNA for the CDR3: TGTGCCAGTAGTATCGGGACTAGCGTTAATCAGTACTTC.

The chain joins TRBV18 to TRBJ1-1; 7 bases align to TRBD1. CDR1 is KGHSH, CDR2 LQKENI, per germline. V shed 4 bases, J shed 6 bases, and the junction held 11 bases outside the gene matches. This CDR3 contains 15 residues. CDR3 amino acids: CASSLTQGLGAEAFF. The CDR3 DNA reads TGTGCCAGCTCACTGACACAGGGGCTAGGCGCTGAAGCTTTCTTT.

The gene calls are TRBV5-6 and TRBJ1-1; D uncertain. Per the germline V gene, CDR1 is SGHDT and CDR2 is YYEEEE. Trimming removed 2 bases at V and 1 base at J, with 6 bases between. CDR3 size: 13 residues. The CDR3 spells CASSFGANTEAFF. As DNA, the CDR3 is TGTGCCAGCAGCTTCGGTGCGAACACTGAAGCTTTCTTT.

The CDR3, as DNA: TGTGCCACCGCGACAGAAAACATTCAGTACTTC. It codes for CATATENIQYF. This chain connects TRBV28 to TRBJ2-4; possibly TRBD1 for D (5 bases). Germline V lookup: CDR1 MDHEN, CDR2 SYDVKM. Trimming removed 10 bases at V and 5 bases at J, with 9 bases between. The CDR3 extends over 11 amino acids. Full variable domain (missing parts from reference TRBV28 and TRBJ2-4): DVKVTQSSRYLVKRTGEKVFLECVQDMDHENMFWYRQDPGLGLRLIYFSYDVKMKEKGDIPEGYSVSREKKERFSLILESASTNQTSMYLCATATENIQYFGAGTRLSVL.

The gene calls are TRBV2 and TRBJ2-5, with D maybe TRBD1 (5 bases). The V gene's germline CDR1 is SNHLY and CDR2 FYNNEI. The V gene lost 5 bases and the J gene lost 3 bases, with 13 bases spanning the gap. The CDR3 has 14 amino acids. CDR3 sequence (DNA): TGTGCCAGCAGTCCCCCGGACAAGGAAGAGACCCAGTACTTC. Translation: CASSPPDKEETQYF. The whole variable domain, remainder taken from reference TRBV2 and TRBJ2-5, is EPEVTQTPSHQVTQMGQEVILRCVPISNHLYFYWYRQILGQKVEFLVSFYNNEISEKSEIFDDQFSVERPDGSNFTLKIRSTKLEDSAMYFCASSPPDKEETQYFGPGTRLLVL.

The CDR3 region has the DNA TGTGCCAGCAGCGAGACAGAAAACTATGGCTACACCTTC. Translated, it gives CASSETENYGYTF. This chain links TRBV6-5 with TRBJ1-2; weak D call: TRBD1 (5 bases). Between the trimmed V and J ends, which lost 6 bases and 2 bases, there was a span of 10 bases. Per germline, CDR1 MNHEY and CDR2 SVGAGI. This CDR3 is 13 amino acids long.

J is TRBJ1-2 and V is TRBV29-1, with TRBD1 identical over 9 bases. Germline CDR1 SQVTM, CDR2 ANQGSEA. The CDR3 extends over 14 amino acids. Trimming removed 2 bases from V and 4 bases from J; junction bases left unmatched: 5. The CDR3 protein is CSVETGGAIYGYTF. For the CDR3, the DNA is TGCAGCGTTGAAACAGGGGGCGCGATCTATGGCTACACCTTC.

J is TRBJ1-1 and V is TRBV27; no definite D call. The CDR3 sequence is 14 residues long. Germline CDR1 reads MNHEY; CDR2 reads SMNVEV (reference sequence). Trimming removed 4 bases from V and 0 bases from J, with 9 bases in between. The CDR3 DNA follows: TGTGCCAGCAGTTCCGGGTATATGAACACTGAAGCTTTCTTT. It yields the protein CASSSGYMNTEAFF.

This chain uses TRBV3-1 (or the pseudogene TRBV3-2) with TRBJ2-2; TRBD2 agrees at 8 bases. Unmatched junction bases numbered 10, after V lost 4 bases and J lost 0 bases. The V gene's germline CDR1 is LGHDT and CDR2 YNNKEL (reference sequence). This CDR3 has 18 residues. The CDR3 DNA is TGTGCCAGCAGCCGCCCTTATGGGCGGGGGGCGAACACCGGGGAGCTGTTTTTT. This translates into CASSRPYGRGANTGELFF.

This clone was observed a handful of times. The chain couples TRBV3-1 (or the pseudogene TRBV3-2) to TRBJ1-6, with unresolved D. Trimming shortened V by 0 bases and J by 9 bases, and 12 bases separated the two germline ends. CDR3 length equals 15 residues. Germline V gene data show CDR1 as LGHDT and CDR2 as YNNKEL (reference sequence). The CDR3 DNA is TGTGCCAGCAGCCAAGAACTGGGAGGTGGTTCACCCCTCCACTTT. Its protein is CASSQELGGGSPLHF.

The chain couples TRBV29-1 to TRBJ1-1, with 7 bases fitting TRBD1. This CDR3 has 16 amino acids. Germline CDR1 and CDR2: SQVTM and ANQGSEA. V lost 3 bases to trimming and J lost 4 bases; unmatched junction nucleotides: 14. The CDR3 DNA is TGCAGCGTTGATCCAGGGGGAGGATCAGTGGGCACTGAAGCTTTCTTT. As protein: CSVDPGGGSVGTEAFF. Variable domain in full (rest from reference TRBV29-1 and TRBJ1-1): SAVISQKPSRDICQRGTSLTIQCQVDSQVTMMFWYRQQPGQSLTLIATANQGSEATYESGFVIDKFPISRPNLTFSTLTVSNMSPEDSSIYLCSVDPGGGSVGTEAFFGQGTRLTVV.

V and J are TRBV9 and TRBJ2-1, with TRBD2 as a possible D gene (5 bases). CDR1 and CDR2 (germline): SGDLS, YYNGEE. The V end lost 0 bases, the J end lost 0 bases, and 13 bases lay between the germline ends. This CDR3 contains 17 residues. The CDR3 DNA reads TGTGCCAGCAGCGTAGGCCGGGATAGTAGCTCCTACAATGAGCAGTTCTTC. Its protein is CASSVGRDSSSYNEQFF.

The chain combines TRBV25-1 with TRBJ1-1; the D gene is possibly TRBD1 (6 bases). V was trimmed by 8 bases and J by 0 bases, leaving 10 bases between them. The length of the CDR3 is 13 residues. Germline CDR1 reads MGHDK; CDR2 reads SYGVNS. This CDR3 is CASRDKLNTEAFF. In nucleotides, the CDR3 is TGTGCCAGCCGGGACAAGCTGAACACTGAAGCTTTCTTT.

V usage is TRBV27 and J usage is TRBJ1-6; TRBD1 might be the D (6 bases). This CDR3 spans 14 amino acids. With 7 bases removed from V and 8 bases from J, the gap between germline ends came to 15 bases. The germline gives CDR1 MNHEY, CDR2 SMNVEV (reference sequence). The CDR3 DNA is TGTGCCAGCACCTCGACAGGCGGGTATTCACCCCTCCACTTT. It is translated as CASTSTGGYSPLHF.

This clone appeared a few times. The V gene is TRBV7-9, the J gene TRBJ2-7, with TRBD1 matching over 8 bases. Looked up from germline, CDR1 is SEHNR and CDR2 is FQNEAQ (reference sequence). V trimming: 11 bases; J trimming: 2 bases; junction bases outside the gene matches: 8. The CDR3 consists of 13 residues. CDR3 in DNA: TGTGCCTGCCAACAGGGGGACGCCTACGAGCAGTACTTC. It encodes CACQQGDAYEQYF.

The J gene is TRBJ2-7, the V gene TRBV24-1, with TRBD1 identical over 11 bases. The CDR3 spans 16 residues. Germline V lookup: CDR1 KGHDR, CDR2 SFDVKD. V lost 4 bases, J lost 6 bases, and 10 bases stayed unmatched. The CDR3 bases are TGTGCCACCAGTGAGCCGGGACAGGGGGATGGGGTCGAGCAGTACTTC. This codes for CATSEPGQGDGVEQYF.

V usage is TRBV9 and J usage is TRBJ1-3, with TRBD1 matching over 10 bases. CDR3 size: 18 residues. With V trimmed by 3 bases and J by 3 bases, 12 bases remained unmatched. CDR1 is SGDLS, CDR2 YYNGEE, per germline. The chain's CDR3 is CASSEAGTGAFSGNTIYF. In DNA, the CDR3 is TGTGCCAGCAGCGAGGCCGGGACAGGGGCCTTTAGTGGAAACACCATATATTTT.

J is TRBJ1-2 and V is TRBV9; 9 bases line up with TRBD1. Trimming at V came to 4 bases and at J to 4 bases, leaving 2 bases not matched to a gene. From germline, CDR1 is SGDLS and CDR2 YYNGEE. The CDR3 runs to 13 residues. The CDR3 loop is CASSPDRGYGYTF. CDR3 DNA: TGTGCCAGCAGCCCGGACAGGGGCTATGGCTACACCTTC.